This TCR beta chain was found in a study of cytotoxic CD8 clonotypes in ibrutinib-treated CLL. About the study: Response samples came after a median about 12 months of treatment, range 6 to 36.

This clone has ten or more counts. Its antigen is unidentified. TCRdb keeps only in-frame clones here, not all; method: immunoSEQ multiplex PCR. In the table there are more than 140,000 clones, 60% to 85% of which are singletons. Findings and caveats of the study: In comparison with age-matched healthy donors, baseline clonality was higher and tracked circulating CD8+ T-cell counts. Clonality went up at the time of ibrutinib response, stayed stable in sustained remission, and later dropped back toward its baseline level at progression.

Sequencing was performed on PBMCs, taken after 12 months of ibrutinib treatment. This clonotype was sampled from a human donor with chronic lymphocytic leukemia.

The DNA of the CDR3 is TGTGCCAGCAGCTTGGACGCGGGGGGTCCGGCCCAGTACTTC. Translating it yields CASSLDAGGPAQYF. The chain has TRBV5-5 and TRBJ2-5; TRBD2 agrees at 8 bases. CDR3 length: 14 residues. CDR1 SGHKS and CDR2 YYEKEE come from the germline V gene (reference sequence). Trimming removed 0 bases from V and 9 bases from J; junction bases left unmatched: 7. Combining the CDR3 with reference TRBV5-5 and TRBJ2-5 gives the whole variable domain DAGVTQSPTHLIKTRGQQVTLRCSPISGHKSVSWYQQVLGQGPQFIFQYYEKEERGRGNFPDRFSARQFPNYSSELNVNALLLGDSALYLCASSLDAGGPAQYFGPGTRLLVL.